Below are 18 T cell receptor beta chains sequenced from a single sample in a study of CD8 T cells in ankylosing spondylitis (dated 2017 in TCRdb). The library was generated by 5' RACE. Reads for this sample came from an Illumina HiSeq 2500. The raw public data were reprocessed by TCRdb itself: fastp quality trimming at Q25, MiXCR clonotype calling, in-frame beta chains only. Merged by CDR3 protein, the rows form single entries marked with the most common genes and DNA. This sample holds hundreds of thousands of distinct CDR3 sequences; around 20% were observed only once. The ten largest account for 3.5% of the sample. The sequenced sample consisted of blood, either unsorted or a sorted T cell fraction (not recorded which). Every receptor here comes from a female donor with ankylosing spondylitis or in good health (not recorded which).

There are a few counts of this clonotype. V and J are TRBV21-1 and TRBJ2-2; the DNA was not used to check the table's D call, TRBD1. TRBV21-1 is a documented pseudogene. The CDR3 extends over 14 amino acids. The CDR3 region is CASSKLGVTGELFF. The CDR3 region has the DNA TGTGCCAGCAGCAAGCTAGGGGTCACCGGGGAGCTGTTTTTT.

The chain links TRBV6-1 to TRBJ2-1; the match to TRBD1 covers 8 bases. V lost 0 bases and J lost 1; bases outside the gene matches: 2. The CDR3 covers 16 residues. Germline assignment: CDR1 MNHNS and CDR2 SASEGT. DNA of the CDR3: TGTGCCAGCAGTGAAGCCAGGGGGCCGTCCTACAATGAGCAGTTCTTC. It specifies CASSEARGPSYNEQFF.

This clonotype came up a few times. This chain's CDR3 is CSPKKGRQGIQGANVLTF. The CDR3 DNA is TGCAGTCCGAAAAAAGGGCGGCAGGGGATCCAAGGGGCCAACGTCCTGACTTTC. V usage is TRBV20-1 and J usage is TRBJ2-6; TRBD1 is a possible D gene (6 bases). Trimming took 8 bases from V and 4 from J, leaving 27 bases between them. The CDR3 has 18 amino acids. Germline V CDR1 and CDR2: DFQATT, SNEGSKA (reference sequence).

The rearrangement joins TRBV29-1 to TRBJ2-7; TRBD2 agrees at 13 bases. Germline V gene data show CDR1 as SQVTM and CDR2 as ANQGSEA. Unmatched junction bases numbered 2, after V lost 6 bases and J lost 3 bases. This CDR3 comprises 13 residues. The CDR3 spells CSVRTSGGYEQYF. The DNA of the CDR3 is TGCAGCGTCCGGACTAGCGGGGGCTACGAGCAGTACTTC.

V gene TRBV4-3 combines with J gene TRBJ1-2, with D possibly matching TRBD1 (5 bases). The V gene's germline CDR1 is LGHNA and CDR2 YSLEER. The V end lost 3 bases, the J end lost 6 bases, and 14 bases lay between the germline ends. CDR3 length: 14 amino acids. In DNA, the CDR3 is TGCGCCAGCAGCCAGAGTCGGGGGTATCATGGCTACACCTTC. It is translated as CASSQSRGYHGYTF.

Worth noting for this clonotype: A much larger clone sits a single nucleotide away, making a read error possible. The CDR3 reads CASTPDGNYGYTF. DNA of the CDR3: TGTGCCAGCACCCCGGACGGTAACTATGGCTACACCTTC. The chain is built from TRBV12-3 or TRBV12-4 and TRBJ1-2; D ambiguous. The CDR3 runs to 13 residues. V lost 7 bases and J 1 base, leaving 10 bases between the germline ends.

This clonotype was seen a handful of times. The chain couples TRBV6-5 to TRBJ1-2; the D is unclear. V was clipped by 4 bases and J by 8 bases, with 17 bases between them. Germline loops: CDR1 MNHEY, CDR2 SVGAGI. The CDR3 has 14 amino acids. The CDR3 coding sequence is TGTGCCAGCAGTTTGGAGACGGCGGTAGGAGGCTACACCTTC. It is translated as CASSLETAVGGYTF.

This chain uses TRBV6-1 with TRBJ2-5; 10 positions match TRBD2. This CDR3 spans 16 amino acids. Trimming took 3 bases from V and 2 from J; bases not matched to a gene: 6. CDR1 MNHNS and CDR2 SASEGT come from the germline V gene. The CDR3 loop is CASSEGLAPNQETQYF. CDR3 bases: TGTGCCAGCAGTGAGGGACTAGCGCCGAATCAAGAGACCCAGTACTTC.

The chain is built from TRBV3-1 and TRBJ2-4; a possible D gene is TRBD1 (5 bases). The CDR3 is made up of 15 amino acids. V dropped 3 bases and J dropped 1 base, with 10 bases sitting between them. The germline V gene has CDR1 LGHDT and CDR2 YNNKEL (reference sequence). The CDR3 reads CASSQGRVAKNIQYF. The DNA of the CDR3 is TGTGCCAGCAGCCAGGGCAGGGTGGCCAAAAACATTCAGTACTTC.

This clonotype was detected many times. This chain connects TRBV29-1 to TRBJ2-5; D is unclear. The CDR3 totals 11 residues. In germline, CDR1 is SQVTM, CDR2 ANQGSEA. V was pared by 0 bases and J by 5 bases, with 4 bases between. CDR3 in DNA: TGCAGCGTTGAAGATCAGGAGACCCAGTACTTC. It translates to CSVEDQETQYF. The complete variable domain, with remaining parts taken from reference TRBV29-1 and TRBJ2-5, reads SAVISQKPSRDICQRGTSLTIQCQVDSQVTMMFWYRQQPGQSLTLIATANQGSEATYESGFVIDKFPISRPNLTFSTLTVSNMSPEDSSIYLCSVEDQETQYFGPGTRLLVL.

V is TRBV20-1 and J is TRBJ2-5; D may match TRBD1 or TRBD2 (6 bases each). The CDR3 runs 14 residues. Trimming took off 2 bases at V and 7 bases at J, with 17 bases between the two ends. In germline, CDR1 is DFQATT, CDR2 SNEGSKA (reference sequence). The CDR3 DNA reads as TGCAGTGCTAGATCGGGGGTAGGCAGGGGGACCCAGTACTTC. Residues: CSARSGVGRGTQYF.

Many counts were recorded for this clonotype. The chain employs TRBV12-3 or TRBV12-4 and TRBJ1-5; D perhaps matches TRBD1 (6 bases). The V and J ends lost 2 bases and 0 bases respectively, with 17 bases between them. The CDR3 sequence is 18 residues long. The CDR3 loop reads CASSLRPRGPFSNQPQHF. In DNA form, the CDR3 reads TGTGCCAGCAGTTTACGGCCCAGGGGACCCTTTAGCAATCAGCCCCAGCATTTT.

This chain connects TRBV6-1 to TRBJ2-1; a possible D gene is TRBD2 (5 bases). This CDR3 has 12 amino acids. The germline CDR1 and CDR2 sequences are MNHNS and SASEGT. Trimming left V 7 bases short and J 3 bases short, with 7 bases between. CDR3 amino acids: CASMGVYNEQFF. The CDR3 region has the DNA TGTGCCAGCATGGGAGTCTACAATGAGCAGTTCTTC.

This clonotype was seen more than once but under ten times. This chain connects TRBV7-8 to TRBJ1-2, with D possibly TRBD1 on 6 matching bases. The V and J ends lost 4 bases and 3 bases respectively, with 9 bases between them. The CDR3 has 13 residues. The germline V gene encodes CDR1 SGHVS and CDR2 FQNEAQ. The CDR3 loop is CASSSRGDYGYTF. The CDR3 DNA is TGTGCCAGCAGCTCCAGGGGTGACTATGGCTACACCTTC.

The rearrangement uses TRBV5-6 and TRBJ2-3; D gene ambiguous. This CDR3 spans 13 amino acids. Trimming pared 0 bases from V and 5 bases from J, leaving 7 bases between. Germline V gene lookup returns CDR1 SGHDT and CDR2 YYEEEE. CDR3 coding DNA: TGTGCCAGCAGCTTGGCCCCTCGAGATACGCAGTATTTT. Amino acids: CASSLAPRDTQYF.

A few counts support this clonotype. The V call is TRBV7-2, the J call TRBJ1-1, with TRBD1 identical over 9 bases. Germline CDR1 SGHTA, CDR2 FQGNSA. Trimming took 6 bases from V and 11 from J; bases not matched to a gene: 10. The CDR3 consists of 13 residues. The CDR3 nucleotides read TGTGCCAGCAGTCTCCGGGACAGGGAAAAGGCTTTCTTT. The encoded protein is CASSLRDREKAFF.

This chain uses TRBV5-1 with TRBJ1-5; D might be TRBD1 (6 bases). Germline CDR1 SGHRS, CDR2 YFSETQ. The CDR3 runs to 15 residues. V was trimmed by 5 bases and J by 2 bases, leaving 14 bases between them. CDR3 amino acids: CASSPGVIGNQPQHF. In DNA, the CDR3 is TGCGCCAGCAGTCCAGGGGTAATAGGCAATCAGCCCCAGCATTTT.

This chain uses TRBV20-1 with TRBJ1-1; no clear D gene. CDR1 is DFQATT, CDR2 SNEGSKA, per germline (reference sequence). Trimming shortened V by 4 bases and J by 8 bases, and 17 bases separated the two germline ends. CDR3 length equals 13 residues. The CDR3: CSAIDGLLDEAFF. Here the CDR3 DNA reads TGCAGTGCTATCGACGGACTCCTCGACGAAGCTTTCTTT.